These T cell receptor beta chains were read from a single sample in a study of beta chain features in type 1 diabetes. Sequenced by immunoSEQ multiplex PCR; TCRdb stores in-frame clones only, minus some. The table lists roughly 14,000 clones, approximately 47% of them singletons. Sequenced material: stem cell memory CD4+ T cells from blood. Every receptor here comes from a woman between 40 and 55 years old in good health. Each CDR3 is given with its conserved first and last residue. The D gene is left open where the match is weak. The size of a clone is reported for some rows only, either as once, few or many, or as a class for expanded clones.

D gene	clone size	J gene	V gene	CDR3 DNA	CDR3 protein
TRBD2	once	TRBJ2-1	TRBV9	TGTGCCAGCAGCGTAGAGGCGGGGGGGAGGTACAATGAGCAGTTCTTC	CASSVEAGGRYNEQFF
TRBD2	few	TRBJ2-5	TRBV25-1	TGTGCCAGTCGAGCGGGGGGGCGGGAGACCCAGTACTTC	CASRAGGRETQYF
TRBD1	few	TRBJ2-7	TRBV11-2	TGTGCCAGCAGGAATGACAGGGGAAGGGAGCAGTACTTC	CASRNDRGREQYF
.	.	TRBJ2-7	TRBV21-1	TGTGCCAGCAGCAAAGCCCGGGACAGAAAAAGCTCCTACGAGCAGTACTTC	CASSKARDRKSSYEQYF
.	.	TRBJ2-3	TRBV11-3	TGTGCCAGCAGCTTAGCGAGTCTAGCACCAGATACGCAGTATTTT	CASSLASLAPDTQYF
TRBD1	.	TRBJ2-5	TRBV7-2	TGTGCCAGCAGCTTGGGCGACAGGGGCCCCCAAGAGACCCAGTACTTC	CASSLGDRGPQETQYF
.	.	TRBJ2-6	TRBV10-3	TGTGCCACCGTTGGGCAGCCTTCTGGGGCCAACGTCCTGACTTTC	CATVGQPSGANVLTF
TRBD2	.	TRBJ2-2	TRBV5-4	TGTGCCAGCAGCTCCCATAGCGGGGGTACCGGGGAGCTGTTTTTT	CASSSHSGGTGELFF
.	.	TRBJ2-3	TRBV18	TGTGCCGCGCGGAGCACAGATACGCAGTATTTT	CAARSTDTQYF
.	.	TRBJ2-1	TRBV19	TGTGCCAGTAGTTCCCAAAGCGGCGGTGAGCAGTTCTTC	CASSSQSGGEQFF
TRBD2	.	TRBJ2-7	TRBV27	TGTGCCACTGGGGGGGTAGGGGTCTCCTACGAGCAGTACTTC	CATGGVGVSYEQYF
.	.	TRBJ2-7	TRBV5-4	TGTGCCAGCAGCTTCGGCTACGAGCAGTACTTC	CASSFGYEQYF
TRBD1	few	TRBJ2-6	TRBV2	TGTGCCAGGACAGGGCGCTCTGGGGCCAACGTCCTGACTTTC	CARTGRSGANVLTF
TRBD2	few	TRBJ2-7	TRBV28	TGTGCCAGCACCGGAACGGGAGGGTTACAGCGAAACTACGAGCAGTACTTC	CASTGTGGLQRNYEQYF
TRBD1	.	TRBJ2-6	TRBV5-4	TGTGCCAGCAGCCCACAGGGGCGCTCCTCTGGGGCCAACGTCCTGACTTTC	CASSPQGRSSGANVLTF
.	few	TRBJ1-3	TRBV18	TGTGCCAGCTCACCACCAACAGGAACTGGAAACACCATATATTTT	CASSPPTGTGNTIYF
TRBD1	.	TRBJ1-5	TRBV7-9	TGTGCCAGCAGTCGTACTACAGGGGACAATCAGCCCCAGCATTTT	CASSRTTGDNQPQHF
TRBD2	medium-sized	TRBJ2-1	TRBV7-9	TGTGCCAGCAGCTTAGCGAGCGGGGTGGAGCAGTTCTTC	CASSLASGVEQFF
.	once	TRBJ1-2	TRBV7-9	TGTGCCAGCAGCCCCTTGGGGGTGGGGGCTGGAAGAAATGGCTACACCTTC	CASSPLGVGAGRNGYTF
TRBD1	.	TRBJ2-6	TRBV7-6	TGTGCCAGCAGCCCTCGACAGGGGGGCCACTCTGGGGCCAACGTCCTGACTTTC	CASSPRQGGHSGANVLTF
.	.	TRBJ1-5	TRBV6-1	TGTGCCAGCAGTCTAGGGGGTTCGGGCAATCAGCCCCAGCATTTT	CASSLGGSGNQPQHF
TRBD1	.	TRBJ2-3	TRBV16	TGTGCCAGCAGCCACGGACAGGGAGGCACAGATACGCAGTATTTT	CASSHGQGGTDTQYF
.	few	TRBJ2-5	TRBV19	TGTGCCAGTAGCCTCGTTACGGGGAATCCTTTAGAGACCCAGTACTTC	CASSLVTGNPLETQYF
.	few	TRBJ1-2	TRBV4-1	TGCGCCAGCAGCCATGGGCAGGATTATGGCTACACCTTC	CASSHGQDYGYTF
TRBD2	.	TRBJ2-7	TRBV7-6	TGTGCCAGCAGCCAGCTAGCGGGGGGCCAAAGTTACGAGCAGTACTTC	CASSQLAGGQSYEQYF
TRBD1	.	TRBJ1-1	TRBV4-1	TGCGCCAGCAGCCAAGGATGGAGGGGGCGGACTGAAGCTTTCTTT	CASSQGWRGRTEAFF
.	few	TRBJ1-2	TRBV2	TGTGCCAGCAGTGAAGCAACAGGGCGAGGTGGCTACACCTTC	CASSEATGRGGYTF
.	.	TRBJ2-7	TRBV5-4	TGTGCCAGCAGCTCACAAACCACAGCCTACGAGCAGTACTTC	CASSSQTTAYEQYF
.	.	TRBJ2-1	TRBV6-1	TGTGCCAGCAGTCAGGGCTACAATGAGCAGTTCTTC	CASSQGYNEQFF
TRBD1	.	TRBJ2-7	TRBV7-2	TGTGCCAGCAGCTTAGCAGCGACAGGGGGCTACGAGCAGTACTTC	CASSLAATGGYEQYF
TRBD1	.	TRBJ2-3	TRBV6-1	TGTGCCAGCATTCGGGACAGGGGTGTGGATACGCAGTATTTT	CASIRDRGVDTQYF
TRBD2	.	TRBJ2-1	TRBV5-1	TGCGCCAGCAGCTTGGTCCTAGCGGGGGGCATAAGCTACAATGAGCAGTTCTTC	CASSLVLAGGISYNEQFF
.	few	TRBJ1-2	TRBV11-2	TGTGCCAGCAGCTTAGGAGGTGGATTTAACTATGGCTACACCTTC	CASSLGGGFNYGYTF
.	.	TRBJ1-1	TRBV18	TGTGCCAGCTCACCGCATCCGGGGAGCACTGAAGCTTTCTTT	CASSPHPGSTEAFF
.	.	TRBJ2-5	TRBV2	TGTGCCAGCAGTGGGGAACAGGTTGGAGAGACCCAGTACTTC	CASSGEQVGETQYF
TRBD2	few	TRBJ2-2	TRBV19	TGTGCCAGTCGACTAGCGGGCCAGAACACCGGGGAGCTGTTTTTT	CASRLAGQNTGELFF
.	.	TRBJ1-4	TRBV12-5	TGTGCTAGTGGTTTGGTACGTCAGGGCGTAGAAAAACTGTTTTTT	CASGLVRQGVEKLFF
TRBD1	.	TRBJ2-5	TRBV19	TGTGCCAGTAGCCCGGGACAGCACCAAGAGACCCAGTACTTC	CASSPGQHQETQYF
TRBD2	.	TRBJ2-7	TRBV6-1	TGTGCCAGCAGTGACAGAGCGGGGGTTGTCGAGCAGTACTTC	CASSDRAGVVEQYF
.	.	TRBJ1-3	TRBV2	TGTGCCAGCACCCTCTCTGGAAACACCATATATTTT	CASTLSGNTIYF
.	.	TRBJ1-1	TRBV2	TGTGCCAGCAGTGAACAGGGAAACACTGAAGCTTTCTTT	CASSEQGNTEAFF
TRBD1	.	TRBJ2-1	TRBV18	TGTGCCAGCTCACCAATCGGGACAGGGGGCTACAATGAGCAGTTCTTC	CASSPIGTGGYNEQFF
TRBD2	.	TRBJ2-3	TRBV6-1	TGTGCCAGCACCACAGGGCCGGGAGGGGGTACGCAGTATTTT	CASTTGPGGGTQYF
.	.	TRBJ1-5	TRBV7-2	TGTGCCAGCAGCTTAGGCAGGCGCAATCAGCCCCAGCATTTT	CASSLGRRNQPQHF
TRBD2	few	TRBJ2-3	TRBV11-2	TGTGCCAGCAGGGTGGGACTAGCGGGGAGCACAGATACGCAGTATTTT	CASRVGLAGSTDTQYF
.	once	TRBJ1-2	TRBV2	TGTGCCAGCAGGGAGGGTCTCGGGGAGAATGGCTACACCTTC	CASREGLGENGYTF
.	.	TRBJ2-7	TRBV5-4	TGTGCCAGCAGCTTGACCTGGCCTAGCCGACCCTACGAGCAGTACTTC	CASSLTWPSRPYEQYF
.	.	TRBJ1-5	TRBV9	TGTGCCAGCAGCGTAGGCAGTACCAATCAGCCCCAGCATTTT	CASSVGSTNQPQHF
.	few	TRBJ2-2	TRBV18	TGTGCCAGCTCATCCCAGGGAACCGGGGAGCTGTTTTTT	CASSSQGTGELFF